The 12 T cell receptor beta chains below were found in one sample sequenced in a study of PD-1 blockade in classical Hodgkin lymphoma. All patients relapsed after autologous stem cell transplantation, and brentuximab vedotin exposure varied. Only in-frame clones appear in the TCRdb table, and some are missing; sequencing was by immunoSEQ multiplex PCR. Here the sample spans roughly 14,000 clones, 70% to 85% being singletons. Source: peripheral blood mononuclear cells (PBMCs), taken at baseline. The receptors were gathered from a human donor with classical Hodgkin lymphoma.

This sequence joins TRBV2 and TRBJ2-7, with 7 bases that match TRBD1. The germline V gene encodes CDR1 SNHLY and CDR2 FYNNEI. The CDR3 loop spans 14 amino acids. After removal of 6 bases from V and 5 bases from J, the junction contained 10 bases not matched to a gene. This CDR3 reads CASRVGGQLNEQYF. The CDR3 bases are TGTGCCAGCAGGGTAGGGGGACAGCTCAACGAGCAGTACTTC.

V is TRBV27 and J is TRBJ2-7; 9 nucleotides line up with TRBD1. Germline V CDR1 and CDR2: MNHEY, SMNVEV (reference sequence). V trimming: 10 bases; J trimming: 7 bases; junction bases outside the gene matches: 8. This CDR3 contains 12 residues. The CDR3 coding sequence is TGTGCCACCGCCGGGACAGGGAGGGAGCAGTACTTC. It is translated as CATAGTGREQYF.

This clone was counted between two and nine times. The gene calls are TRBV9 and TRBJ1-1; D is undetermined. Germline V gene lookup returns CDR1 SGDLS and CDR2 YYNGEE. Deletions cut 0 bases from V and 1 base from J, with 7 bases between. The CDR3 is made up of 14 amino acids. This CDR3 reads CASSVANRNTEAFF. The CDR3 region has the DNA TGTGCCAGCAGCGTAGCCAACAGGAACACTGAAGCTTTCTTT.

This chain connects TRBV7-2 to TRBJ1-5; perhaps TRBD1 as D (5 bases). Germline lookup yields CDR1 SGHTA and CDR2 FQGNSA. The CDR3 has 14 residues. The V end lost 5 bases, the J end lost 3 bases, and 11 bases lay between the germline ends. The CDR3 is CASSPRQTNQPQHF. The CDR3 DNA is TGTGCCAGCAGCCCAAGACAGACCAATCAGCCCCAGCATTTT.

V usage is TRBV27 and J usage is TRBJ2-1, with 10 bases identical to TRBD1. Germline CDR1 and CDR2: MNHEY and SMNVEV (reference sequence). V gave up 6 bases and J gave up 7 bases; unmatched junction bases: 9. The CDR3 runs to 15 residues. This CDR3 reads CASSRKTGGLNEQFF. As DNA, the CDR3 is TGTGCCAGCAGCCGGAAGACAGGGGGCCTGAATGAGCAGTTCTTC.

This clone was counted a few times. The rearrangement links TRBV6-4 to TRBJ1-5; tentative D call: TRBD1 (5 bases). Germline CDR1 is MRHNA and CDR2 is SNTAGT. Between the trimmed V and J ends, which lost 5 bases and 7 bases, there was a span of 12 bases. The CDR3 loop spans 13 amino acids. CDR3 nucleotide sequence: TGTGCCAGCAGTACCGGGACGGGACAGCCCCAGCATTTT. Translated: CASSTGTGQPQHF.

The gene calls are TRBV9 and TRBJ1-1; 11 bases are a match to TRBD1. V dropped 3 bases and J dropped 8; count of bases not matched to a gene: 6. The CDR3 has 14 amino acids. In germline, CDR1 is SGDLS, CDR2 YYNGEE. The CDR3 loop is CASSEWTGGAEAFF. CDR3 nucleotide sequence: TGTGCCAGCAGCGAGTGGACAGGGGGCGCGGAAGCTTTCTTT.

The chain has TRBV7-3 and TRBJ1-6; D uncertain. Between the trimmed V and J ends, which lost 5 bases and 6 bases, there was a span of 8 bases. The CDR3 has 13 residues. Germline lookup yields CDR1 SGHTA and CDR2 FQGTGA. The chain's CDR3 is CASSRLVNSPLHF. CDR3 in DNA: TGTGCCAGCAGCAGACTGGTTAATTCACCCCTCCACTTT.

The chain employs TRBV4-2 and TRBJ2-7; 10 bases fit TRBD1. Germline CDR1 and CDR2: LGHNA and YNFKEQ. The CDR3 is 18 residues long. J gave up 2 bases and V 0 bases, and 10 bases lay outside the gene matches. CDR3 sequence: CASSQDHGTGVKTYEQYF. CDR3 nucleotide sequence: TGTGCCAGCAGCCAAGATCATGGGACAGGGGTGAAAACCTACGAGCAGTACTTC.

J is TRBJ1-3 and V is TRBV4-2, with D hard to call. CDR3 size: 16 residues. The ends were cut back, 4 bases at V and 0 bases at J, with 13 bases in the middle. The germline V gene has CDR1 LGHNA and CDR2 YNFKEQ. The CDR3 region has the DNA TGTGCCAGCAGCCTTTCGGGCCTACTCTCTGGAAACACCATATATTTT. This translates into CASSLSGLLSGNTIYF.

This chain connects TRBV5-8 to TRBJ2-2; a possible D gene is TRBD2 (6 bases). The CDR3 is 14 residues long. Germline V lookup: CDR1 SGHTS, CDR2 YDEGEE. The germline V and J ends were trimmed by 3 bases and 4 bases, with 10 bases remaining between them. The CDR3 spells CASSSGTFTGELFF. In DNA form, the CDR3 reads TGTGCCAGCAGCTCCGGGACTTTCACCGGGGAGCTGTTTTTT. Looking up the rest from reference TRBV5-8 and TRBJ2-2 gives the full variable domain: EAGVTQSPTHLIKTRGQQATLRCSPISGHTSVYWYQQALGLGLQFLLWYDEGEERNRGNFPPRFSGRQFPNYSSELNVNALELEDSALYLCASSSGTFTGELFFGEGSRLTVL.

The sample holds one count of this clone. The rearrangement uses TRBV11-3 and TRBJ2-1; 8 nucleotides align to TRBD2. CDR3 size: 18 residues. Germline CDR1 SGHNT, CDR2 YENEEA. The V segment lost 3 bases and the J segment 4 bases; nucleotides outside the gene matches: 14. The CDR3 DNA reads TGTGCCAGCAGCTTGAGCGGGGGAGGCCCTGGATTATACAATGAGCAGTTCTTC. Encoded protein: CASSLSGGGPGLYNEQFF.